What follows are 9 T cell receptor beta chains derived from one specimen sequenced in a study of beta chain features in type 1 diabetes. What these receptors recognize is not known. Study conclusions and caveats: Within each of all four CD4+ subsets, Type 1 diabetes patients had TCRB CDR3s that were moderately but significantly shorter.

TCRB transcripts that were expressed got sequenced, as all of the isolated RNA had been reverse transcribed. Assay used: immunoSEQ multiplex PCR; TCRdb lists only in-frame clones, some missing. The sample holds under 350,000 clones, 24% seen once. The sample comprised naive CD4+ T cells from blood. The origin of the receptors is a woman aged 30 to 39 with type 1 diabetes.

This chain uses TRBV20-1 with TRBJ2-1, with D possibly being TRBD1 (5 bases). The CDR3 spans 10 residues. Germline loops: CDR1 DFQATT, CDR2 SNEGSKA (reference sequence). With 7 bases removed from V and 15 bases from J, the gap between germline ends came to 16 bases. The CDR3 DNA reads TGCAGTGTCCCGGTAGGGGATGGGTTCTTC. Amino acid sequence: CSVPVGDGFF.

The chain combines TRBV4-1 with TRBJ1-2; D gene unclear. Germline CDR1 and CDR2: MGHRA and YSYEKL. The CDR3 has 14 residues. Deletions cut 0 bases from V and 6 bases from J, with 11 bases between. CDR3 residues: CASSQEGQADGYTF. CDR3 nucleotide sequence: TGCGCCAGCAGCCAAGAGGGTCAGGCAGATGGCTACACCTTC.

The chain employs TRBV29-1 and TRBJ1-2, with TRBD1 matching 10 bases. Trimming at V came to 4 bases and at J to 5 bases, leaving 4 bases not matched to a gene. The length of the CDR3 is 13 residues. Looked up from germline, CDR1 is SQVTM and CDR2 is ANQGSEA. In nucleotides, the CDR3 is TGCAGCGTTGTTAGGGGACAGGGGTATGGCTACACCTTC. Translated: CSVVRGQGYGYTF.

V and J are TRBV20-1 and TRBJ2-1, with 8 bases aligning to TRBD2. This CDR3 is 11 amino acids long. The germline V gene has CDR1 DFQATT and CDR2 SNEGSKA (reference sequence). Trimming removed 6 bases from V and 9 bases from J; junction bases left unmatched: 4. CDR3 region: CSAYGGAEQFF. The CDR3 DNA sequence: TGCAGTGCCTACGGGGGGGCTGAGCAGTTCTTC.

This CDR3 reads CAWSPPRQGGTEAFF. DNA for the CDR3: TGTGCCTGGAGTCCCCCTAGACAGGGAGGTACTGAAGCTTTCTTT. The chain links TRBV30 to TRBJ1-1; TRBD1 agrees at 7 bases. This CDR3 has 15 amino acids. Germline V CDR1 and CDR2: GTSNPN, SVGIG (reference sequence). J was trimmed by 5 bases and V by 2 bases; bases with no gene match: 11.

This clone was detected a few times. The chain combines TRBV4-1 with TRBJ2-7, with 7 positions matching TRBD1. There are 14 residues in the CDR3. Germline CDR1 MGHRA, CDR2 YSYEKL. With 4 bases clipped from V and 2 bases from J, the junction kept 5 bases outside the gene matches. The CDR3 nucleotides are TGCGCCAGCAGCCCTTGGACAGGACCCTACGAGCAGTACTTC. Amino acids: CASSPWTGPYEQYF.

This clone was found a few times. The rearrangement uses TRBV7-9 and TRBJ2-7; perhaps TRBD1 as D (5 bases). This CDR3 region has 13 residues. CDR1 is SEHNR, CDR2 FQNEAQ, per germline (reference sequence). The V gene lost 4 bases and the J gene lost 7 bases, with 14 bases spanning the gap. The DNA of the CDR3 is TGTGCCAGCAGCTCGTCCACAGGTTCGGAGCAGTACTTC. This encodes CASSSSTGSEQYF.

In this sample, this clone turned up a few times. This rearrangement joins TRBV9 to TRBJ2-5, with D possibly TRBD1 on 6 matching bases. Germline V CDR1 and CDR2: SGDLS, YYNGEE. The V gene lost 4 bases and the J gene lost 5 bases, with 15 bases spanning the gap. The CDR3 totals 14 residues. The CDR3 loop reads CASSPRWGPETQYF. Written as DNA, the CDR3 is TGTGCCAGCAGCCCACGTTGGGGGCCTGAGACCCAGTACTTC.

V and J are TRBV6-1 and TRBJ1-5; the match to TRBD1 covers 11 bases. V gave up 7 bases and J gave up 5 bases; unmatched junction bases: 4. The CDR3 extends over 14 amino acids. Looked up from germline, CDR1 is MNHNS and CDR2 is SASEGT. The CDR3 loop is CASNPGQGDQPQHF. DNA of the CDR3: TGTGCCAGCAACCCGGGACAGGGGGATCAGCCCCAGCATTTT.